This is a list of T cell receptor beta chains from one sample in a study of blood T cell repertoires in COVID-19. Sequencing was performed with immunoSEQ multiplex PCR; in TCRdb, only in-frame clones are kept and a portion is missing. Of fewer than 350,000 clones in the sample, approximately 83% were seen once. Source material: PBMCs or T cells enriched from blood (not recorded which). These receptors were taken from a woman aged 40 to 50 with acute COVID-19. CDR3s include the opening cysteine and the closing phenylalanine or tryptophan. D genes are given only for firm matches. Some rows have no size entry. The others give once, few or many, or a class for an expanded clone.

clone size | J gene | D gene | V gene | CDR3 DNA | CDR3 protein
NA | TRBJ1-4 | NA | TRBV5-5 | TGTGCCAGCAGCTTTCGTGGGGGGTCCACTAATGAAAAACTGTTTTTT | CASSFRGGSTNEKLFF
NA | TRBJ2-4 | NA | TRBV6-2/TRBV6-3 | TGTGCCAGCAGTTCCCCCCGCATTCAGTACTTC | CASSSPRIQYF
NA | TRBJ1-4 | NA | TRBV2 | TGTGCCAGCGACGGGCAGGGCCAAACTAATGAAAAACTGTTTTTT | CASDGQGQTNEKLFF
NA | TRBJ2-1 | TRBD2 | TRBV3-1/TRBV3-2 | TGTGCCAGCAGCCAATTTCCGGGAGGTAATAGAAATGAGCAGTTCTTC | CASSQFPGGNRNEQFF
NA | TRBJ2-5 | TRBD2 | TRBV5-1 | TGCGCCAGCAGCTTGGAGGGGATAGCGGGGACCCAGTACTTC | CASSLEGIAGTQYF
NA | TRBJ1-3 | NA | TRBV5-5 | TGTGCCAGCAGCTTGTCGACGGGGAGATACTCTGGAAACACCATATATTTT | CASSLSTGRYSGNTIYF
NA | TRBJ1-2 | NA | TRBV20-1 | TGCAGTGTTGGCGGGAGCTATGGCTACACCTTC | CSVGGSYGYTF
NA | TRBJ1-5 | NA | TRBV12-3/TRBV12-4 | TGTGCCAGCAGTTTGGGGGGGAGGCAGCCCCAGCATTTT | CASSLGGRQPQHF
few | TRBJ2-7 | NA | TRBV5-1 | TGCGCCAGCAGCGGGGGACACGCGGTCTACGAGCAGTACTTC | CASSGGHAVYEQYF
NA | TRBJ2-1 | TRBD2 | TRBV19 | TGTGCCAGTAGTATCGAAGGCGGGAGGGTCCGCGGGAATGAGCAGTTCTTC | CASSIEGGRVRGNEQFF
NA | TRBJ1-6 | TRBD1 | TRBV24-1 | TGTGCCCCACTGACAGGGGTTGTTATTGATTCACCCCTCCACTTT | CAPLTGVVIDSPLHF
NA | TRBJ1-5 | TRBD1 | TRBV2 | TGTGCCAGCAGTGAGAATTCAGGGGGTAGCAATCAGCCCCAGCATTTT | CASSENSGGSNQPQHF
NA | TRBJ2-7 | NA | TRBV25-1 | TGTGCCAGCACAGGGAACTACGAGCAGTACTTC | CASTGNYEQYF
NA | TRBJ1-6 | NA | TRBV15 | TGTGCCACCAGCAGCAAAGGGGATTCACCCCTCCACTTT | CATSSKGDSPLHF
NA | TRBJ1-2 | TRBD1 | TRBV5-6 | TGTGCCAGCAGCCCCGACAGGGGGAAAGCTAACTATGGCTACACCTTC | CASSPDRGKANYGYTF